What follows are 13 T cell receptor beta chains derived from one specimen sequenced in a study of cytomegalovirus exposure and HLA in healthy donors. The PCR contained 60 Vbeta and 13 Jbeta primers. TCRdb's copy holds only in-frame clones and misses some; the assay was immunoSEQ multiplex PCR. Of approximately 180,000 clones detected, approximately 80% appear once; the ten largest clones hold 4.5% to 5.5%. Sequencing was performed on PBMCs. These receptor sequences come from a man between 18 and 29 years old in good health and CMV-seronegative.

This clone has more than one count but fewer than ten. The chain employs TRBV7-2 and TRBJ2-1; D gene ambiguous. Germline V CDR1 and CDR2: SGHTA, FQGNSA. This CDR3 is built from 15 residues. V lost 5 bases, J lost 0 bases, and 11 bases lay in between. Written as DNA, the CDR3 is TGTGCCAGCAGCCCCCATGCAGGCTCCTACAATGAGCAGTTCTTC. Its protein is CASSPHAGSYNEQFF.

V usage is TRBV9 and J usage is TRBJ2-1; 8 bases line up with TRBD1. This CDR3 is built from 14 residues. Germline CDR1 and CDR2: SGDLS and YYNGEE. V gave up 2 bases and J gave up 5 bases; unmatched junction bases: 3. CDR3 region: CASSVGTGHNEQFF. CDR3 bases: TGTGCCAGCAGCGTTGGGACAGGACACAATGAGCAGTTCTTC.

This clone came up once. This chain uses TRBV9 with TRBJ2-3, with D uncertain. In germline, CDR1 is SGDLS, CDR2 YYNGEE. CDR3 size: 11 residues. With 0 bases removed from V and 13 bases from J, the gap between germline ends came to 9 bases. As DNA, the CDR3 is TGTGCCAGCAGCGTAGTCCCTTATGAGTATTTT. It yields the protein CASSVVPYEYF.

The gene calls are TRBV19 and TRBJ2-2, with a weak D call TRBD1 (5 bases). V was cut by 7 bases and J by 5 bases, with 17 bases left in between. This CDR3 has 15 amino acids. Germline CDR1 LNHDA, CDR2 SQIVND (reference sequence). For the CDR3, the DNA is TGTGCCAGTATCAGGCAGGGTATAGGAACCGGGGAGCTGTTTTTT. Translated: CASIRQGIGTGELFF.

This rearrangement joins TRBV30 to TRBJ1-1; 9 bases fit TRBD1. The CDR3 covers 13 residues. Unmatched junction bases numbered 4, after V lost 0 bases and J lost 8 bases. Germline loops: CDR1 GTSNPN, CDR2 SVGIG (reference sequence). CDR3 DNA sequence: TGTGCCTGGAGTGTACAGGGGGCATTAGAAGCTTTCTTT. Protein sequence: CAWSVQGALEAFF. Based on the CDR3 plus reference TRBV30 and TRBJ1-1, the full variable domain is SQTIHQWPATLVQPVGSPLSLECTVEGTSNPNLYWYRQAAGRGLQLLFYSVGIGQISSEVPQNLSASRPQDRQFILSSKKLLLSDSGFYLCAWSVQGALEAFFGQGTRLTVV.

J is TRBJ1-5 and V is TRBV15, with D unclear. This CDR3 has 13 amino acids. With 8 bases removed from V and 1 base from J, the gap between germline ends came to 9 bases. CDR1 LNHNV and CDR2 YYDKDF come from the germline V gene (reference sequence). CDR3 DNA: TGTGCCACCTCCACGGGGAGCAATCAGCCCCAGCATTTT. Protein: CATSTGSNQPQHF.

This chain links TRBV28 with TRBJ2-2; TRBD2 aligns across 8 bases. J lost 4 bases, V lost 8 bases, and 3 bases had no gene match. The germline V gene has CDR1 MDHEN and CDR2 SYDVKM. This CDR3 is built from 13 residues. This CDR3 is CASRRGGTGELFF. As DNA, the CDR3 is TGTGCCAGCCGCCGGGGGGGCACCGGGGAGCTGTTTTTT.

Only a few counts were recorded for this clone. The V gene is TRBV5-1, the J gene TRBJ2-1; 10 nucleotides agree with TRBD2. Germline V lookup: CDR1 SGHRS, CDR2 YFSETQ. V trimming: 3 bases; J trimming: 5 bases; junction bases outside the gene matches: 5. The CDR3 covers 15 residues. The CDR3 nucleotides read TGCGCCAGCAGCTCGACCGGACTAGCGGACAATGAGCAGTTCTTC. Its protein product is CASSSTGLADNEQFF. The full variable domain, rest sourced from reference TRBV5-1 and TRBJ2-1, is KAGVTQTPRYLIKTRGQQVTLSCSPISGHRSVSWYQQTPGQGLQFLFEYFSETQRNKGNFPGRFSGRQFSNSRSEMNVSTLELGDSALYLCASSSTGLADNEQFFGPGTRLTVL.

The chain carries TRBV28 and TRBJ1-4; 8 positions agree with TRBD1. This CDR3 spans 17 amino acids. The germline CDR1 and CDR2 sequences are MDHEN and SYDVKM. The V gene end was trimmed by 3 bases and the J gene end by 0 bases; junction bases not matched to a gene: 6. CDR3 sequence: CASSFDRGHATNEKLFF. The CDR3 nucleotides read TGTGCCAGCAGTTTCGACAGGGGCCATGCAACTAATGAAAAACTGTTTTTT.

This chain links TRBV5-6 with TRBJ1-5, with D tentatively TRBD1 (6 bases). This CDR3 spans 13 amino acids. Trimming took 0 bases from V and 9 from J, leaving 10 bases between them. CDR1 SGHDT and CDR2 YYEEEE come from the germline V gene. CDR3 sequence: CASSLEGGRPQHF. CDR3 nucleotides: TGTGCCAGCAGCTTGGAGGGGGGGCGGCCCCAGCATTTT.

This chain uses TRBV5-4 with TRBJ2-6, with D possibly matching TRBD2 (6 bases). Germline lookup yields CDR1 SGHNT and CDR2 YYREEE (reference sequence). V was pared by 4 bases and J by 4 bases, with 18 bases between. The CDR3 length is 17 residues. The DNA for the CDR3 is TGTGCCAGCAGCCCGGGGAGAGGGGCGGGGGGGGCCAACGTCCTGACTTTC. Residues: CASSPGRGAGGANVLTF.

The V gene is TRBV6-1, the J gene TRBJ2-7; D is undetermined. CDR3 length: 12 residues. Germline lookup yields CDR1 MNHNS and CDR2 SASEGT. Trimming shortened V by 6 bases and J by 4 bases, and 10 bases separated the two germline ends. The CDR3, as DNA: TGTGCCAGCAGGACCCTAGTTTACGAGCAGTACTTC. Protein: CASRTLVYEQYF.

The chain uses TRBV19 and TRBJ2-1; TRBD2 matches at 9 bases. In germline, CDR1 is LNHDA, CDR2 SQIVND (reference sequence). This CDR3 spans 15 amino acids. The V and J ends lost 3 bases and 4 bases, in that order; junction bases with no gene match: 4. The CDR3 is CASSIELAGYNEQFF. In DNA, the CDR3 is TGTGCCAGTAGTATTGAACTAGCGGGTTACAATGAGCAGTTCTTC.